This TCR beta chain comes out of a study of neurological immune-mediated disorders. V gave up 3 bases and J gave up 4 bases, with 10 bases separating them. CDR3 size: 14 residues. CDR1 is SGHNT and CDR2 is YENEEA in the germline V gene. Study-level results: Across subjects, expanded clones had no CDR3 amino acid sequences in common, pointing to private repertoires in all groups.

The cDNA was generated through 5'RACE incorporating 10-nucleotide random UMIs. Over 160 million TCR-beta sequences from 15-18 subjects were obtained in each sequencing run. TCRdb re-called the 5' RACE reads through MiXCR, storing one row per CDR3 protein. The sample has roughly 65,000 distinct CDR3 sequences, more than 4.5% seen once; the top ten hold roughly 5%. This clonotype appeared a few times. What it binds is not known. The V and J genes are TRBV11-3 and TRBJ2-1; D gene uncertain. The TCR was taken from a human donor with multiple sclerosis. The donor label of this sample is uncertain. The specimen was PBMCs. CDR3 sequence (DNA): TGTGCCAGCAGCTTCCAAGCCAATTACAATGAGCAGTTCTTC. Its protein is CASSFQANYNEQFF.